The entry that follows covers one T cell receptor (beta chain) sequence. Its antigen is undetermined. This specimen comes from a study of cytomegalovirus exposure and HLA in healthy donors. Whole-study context: Within an early data release were about 85 million unique TCRs drawn from HLA-typed donors. Study outcomes and limitations: Earlier analysis looked at TCR beta V segments, and most were productive about 87% or about 30% of the time. Per published reports, the classifier diagnosed cytomegalovirus status with high specificity and sensitivity.

PCR was performed using 60 Vbeta and 13 Jbeta primers. Assay used: immunoSEQ multiplex PCR; TCRdb lists only in-frame clones, some missing. The sample includes fewer than 110,000 clones, approximately 66% of them seen just once. V was cut by 2 bases and J by 1 base, with 11 bases left in between. Per germline, CDR1 SGHDN and CDR2 FVKESK. The CDR3 spans 15 residues. This clonotype was obtained from a woman aged 50 to 65 in good health and CMV-seronegative. The chain joins TRBV14 to TRBJ1-1, with D maybe TRBD1 (6 bases). The sequencing input was PBMCs. CDR3 nucleotides: TGTGCCAGCAGCCAAATGACAGGAGGGAACACTGAAGCTTTCTTT. Its protein is CASSQMTGGNTEAFF.